The 20 T cell receptor beta chains listed next were all sequenced from one sample in a study of CD8+ T cells in alopecia areata. As the sequencing template, cDNA was produced by extracting RNA and reverse transcribing it. Some clones are missing from TCRdb's copy, which holds only in-frame ones; the method was immunoSEQ multiplex PCR. The repertoire consists of about 150,000 clones, with under 60% occurring once and the leading ten covering under 6.5%. Sequencing was performed on CD4+ T cells sorted from blood, taken at week 0. These receptors were taken from a human donor with alopecia areata.

The chain combines TRBV30 with TRBJ1-4; D gene unclear. CDR1 is GTSNPN and CDR2 is SVGIG in the germline V gene (reference sequence). V lost 2 bases and J 7 bases, leaving 11 bases between the germline ends. The CDR3 is 13 residues long. CDR3 in amino acids: CAWSPYVGEKLFF. In DNA form, the CDR3 reads TGTGCCTGGAGTCCTTACGTCGGTGAAAAACTGTTTTTT. The entire variable domain, with the rest obtained from reference TRBV30 and TRBJ1-4, is as follows: SQTIHQWPATLVQPVGSPLSLECTVEGTSNPNLYWYRQAAGRGLQLLFYSVGIGQISSEVPQNLSASRPQDRQFILSSKKLLLSDSGFYLCAWSPYVGEKLFFGSGTQLSVL.

This clone came up a few times. The genes are TRBV27 and TRBJ2-5; TRBD1 or TRBD2 may be the D gene (6 bases each). V was trimmed by 2 bases and J by 6 bases, leaving 13 bases between them. The germline V gene has CDR1 MNHEY and CDR2 SMNVEV (reference sequence). The CDR3 contains 14 residues. CDR3 sequence (DNA): TGTGCCAGCAGTTTAGTGGGGGGCCGACAGACCCAGTACTTC. It is translated as CASSLVGGRQTQYF.

This clone was picked up a small number of times. This chain connects TRBV9 to TRBJ2-3, with D perhaps TRBD1 (6 bases). Trimming pared 1 base from V and 3 bases from J, leaving 9 bases between. The CDR3 spans 14 residues. The germline V gene has CDR1 SGDLS and CDR2 YYNGEE. The CDR3, as DNA: TGTGCCAGCAGCGTAAACAGGGCTACAGATACGCAGTATTTT. Protein sequence: CASSVNRATDTQYF.

The DNA for the CDR3 is TGTGCCAGCAGCTTAGATGGGTCAGCCCCTAATGAAAAACTGTTTTTT. It specifies CASSLDGSAPNEKLFF. V usage is TRBV7-9 and J usage is TRBJ1-4; D gene ambiguous. The CDR3 has 16 residues. CDR1 SEHNR and CDR2 FQNEAQ come from the germline V gene (reference sequence). Trimming cost V 1 base and J 3 bases, with 12 bases left between them.

This clone was found a few times. V gene TRBV2 combines with J gene TRBJ2-2; 7 bases are a match to TRBD1. The V gene end was trimmed by 8 bases and the J gene end by 6 bases; junction bases not matched to a gene: 6. Germline CDR1 reads SNHLY; CDR2 reads FYNNEI. CDR3 length equals 13 residues. This CDR3 is CASGGDRAGELFF. DNA for the CDR3: TGTGCCAGCGGGGGAGACAGGGCCGGGGAGCTGTTTTTT.

This clone was seen a few times. The chain combines TRBV30 with TRBJ2-3; D is undetermined. V was pared by 0 bases and J by 3 bases, with 4 bases between. Germline V gene lookup returns CDR1 GTSNPN and CDR2 SVGIG (reference sequence). The CDR3 is 12 residues long. CDR3 nucleotides: TGTGCCTGGAGTGTACATACAGATACGCAGTATTTT. Protein: CAWSVHTDTQYF.

This clone was seen more than once but under ten times. This sample also contains other DNA sequences that code for the same CDR3. The chain is built from TRBV30 and TRBJ2-5; D perhaps matches TRBD1 (5 bases). Germline V CDR1 and CDR2: GTSNPN, SVGIG (reference sequence). The V end lost 2 bases, the J end lost 5 bases, and 12 bases lay between the germline ends. This CDR3 spans 13 amino acids. CDR3 DNA sequence: TGTGCCTGGAGTCGGCAGGGAAGGGAGACCCAGTACTTC. The encoded protein is CAWSRQGRETQYF.

The sample holds a few counts of this clone. The chain links TRBV30 to TRBJ2-3, with 7 bases identical to TRBD2. Trimming cost V 3 bases and J 1 base; bases outside gene matches: 7. This CDR3 comprises 15 residues. The germline gives CDR1 GTSNPN, CDR2 SVGIG (reference sequence). In nucleotides, the CDR3 is TGTGCCTGGAGCGGTCTGGCGGGGGGCACAGATACGCAGTATTTT. It is translated as CAWSGLAGGTDTQYF.

This chain uses TRBV27 with TRBJ2-7, with TRBD2 identical over 14 bases. Germline values: CDR1 MNHEY, CDR2 SMNVEV (reference sequence). The CDR3 consists of 17 residues. J lost 1 base, V lost 6 bases, and 8 bases had no gene match. In DNA, the CDR3 is TGTGCCAGCAGCTTGACTAGCGGGGGGGCAGAATCCTACGAGCAGTACTTC. Amino acid sequence: CASSLTSGGAESYEQYF.

A word on this clone: A much larger clone is a single base away; this may be a read error. The sample has other DNA sequences that encode this CDR3 too. V and J are TRBV5-6 and TRBJ2-5; tentative D call: TRBD1 (5 bases). Germline V gene data show CDR1 as SGHDT and CDR2 as YYEEEE. Trimming removed 1 base from V and 3 bases from J, with 7 bases in between. The CDR3 contains 13 residues. The CDR3 here is CASSLKGEETQYF. CDR3 nucleotides: TGTGCCAGCAGCTTGAAAGGGGAAGAGACCCAGTACTTC.

The DNA of the CDR3 is TGTGCCAGCAGCTTAGCTCCCGGGGAGCTGTTTTTT. Translating it yields CASSLAPGELFF. V usage is TRBV7-2 and J usage is TRBJ2-2; D is undetermined. Trimming removed 0 bases from V and 6 bases from J, with 2 bases in between. The germline CDR1 and CDR2 sequences are SGHTA and FQGNSA. This CDR3 has 12 amino acids.

This clone was picked up many times. The chain recombines TRBV27 with TRBJ1-2; D gene ambiguous. The germline V gene encodes CDR1 MNHEY and CDR2 SMNVEV (reference sequence). This CDR3 has 16 residues. V shed 8 bases and J shed 0 bases, with 19 bases lying between them. For the CDR3, the DNA is TGTGCCAGCTCCGATCTAAAGGAGTCAGCTAACTATGGCTACACCTTC. Its protein is CASSDLKESANYGYTF.

The rearrangement links TRBV9 to TRBJ2-5, with 7 bases lining up with TRBD1. Germline CDR1 SGDLS, CDR2 YYNGEE. The V gene end was trimmed by 0 bases and the J gene end by 4 bases; junction bases not matched to a gene: 6. This CDR3 is 15 amino acids long. The CDR3 reads CASSVVGGQGETQYF. The CDR3 region has the DNA TGTGCCAGCAGCGTAGTAGGGGGCCAGGGAGAGACCCAGTACTTC.

This clone was recorded once. The chain is built from TRBV7-2 and TRBJ2-5, with TRBD1 matching over 8 bases. Germline values: CDR1 SGHTA, CDR2 FQGNSA. Unmatched junction bases numbered 4, after V lost 6 bases and J lost 4 bases. The CDR3 length is 13 residues. In DNA, the CDR3 is TGTGCCAGCAGGGACAGGGTTGGAGAGACCCAGTACTTC. It specifies CASRDRVGETQYF.

The chain uses TRBV6-1 and TRBJ1-5; TRBD1 matches at 7 bases. The germline CDR1 and CDR2 sequences are MNHNS and SASEGT. The ends lost 6 bases at V and 4 bases at J; junction bases unmatched: 9. This CDR3 region has 15 residues. The CDR3, as DNA: TGTGCCAGCAGAACTCTCGACAGGGCGAATCAGCCCCAGCATTTT. Its translation: CASRTLDRANQPQHF.

The V call is TRBV4-2, the J call TRBJ2-3, with TRBD2 matching 14 bases. Germline V gene data show CDR1 as LGHNA and CDR2 as YNFKEQ. The CDR3 has 17 residues. The J segment lost 2 bases and the V segment lost 4 bases, leaving 5 bases of the junction unmatched. Here the CDR3 reads CASSPGTSGGYTDTQYF. CDR3 nucleotides: TGTGCCAGCAGCCCAGGGACTAGCGGGGGTTACACAGATACGCAGTATTTT.

In this sample, this clone turned up once. The sample carries other DNA sequences with the same CDR3. The chain couples TRBV29-1 to TRBJ1-3; D not resolved. Deletions cut 6 bases from V and 1 base from J, with 4 bases between. This CDR3 is 11 amino acids long. Germline CDR1 SQVTM, CDR2 ANQGSEA. CDR3 DNA: TGCAGCGTACTATCTGGAAACACCATATATTTT. Translating it yields CSVLSGNTIYF.

The chain couples TRBV6-5 to TRBJ2-1, with 8 bases aligning to TRBD2. With V trimmed by 5 bases and J by 0 bases, 3 bases remained unmatched. Germline V gene sequence: CDR1 MNHEY, CDR2 SVGAGI. The CDR3 covers 15 residues. DNA of the CDR3: TGTGCCAGCAGTCCAGGGACTAGCTCCTACAATGAGCAGTTCTTC. It specifies CASSPGTSSYNEQFF.

This chain links TRBV4-2 with TRBJ2-4; D is unclear. V gave up 1 base and J gave up 3 bases, with 7 bases separating them. Germline lookup yields CDR1 LGHNA and CDR2 YNFKEQ. This CDR3 comprises 14 residues. CDR3 sequence: CASSQGAVKNIQYF. The CDR3 nucleotides read TGTGCCAGCAGCCAAGGAGCCGTCAAAAACATTCAGTACTTC.

On this clone itself: At the DNA level, this CDR3 is encoded by other sequences in the same sample as well. CDR3 in amino acids: CASSLGGNSGANVLTF. In DNA form, the CDR3 reads TGTGCCAGCAGCCTTGGGGGGAACTCTGGGGCCAACGTCCTGACTTTC. The J gene is TRBJ2-6, the V gene TRBV5-4; D possibly corresponds to TRBD2 (6 bases). Germline assignment: CDR1 SGHNT and CDR2 YYREEE (reference sequence). The CDR3 runs to 16 residues. V was cut by 4 bases and J by 0 bases, with 11 bases left in between.